This passage covers 27 T cell receptor beta chains from one sample sequenced in a study of T cell responses to AZD1222 COVID-19 vaccine. Only in-frame clones appear in the TCRdb table, and some are missing; sequencing was by immunoSEQ multiplex PCR. Among tens of thousands of clones listed, about 88% were seen once. Sequencing used peripheral blood, obtained on day 0 of AZD1222 vaccination. The receptors were gathered from an adult in good health.

DNA for the CDR3: TGTGCCACCCGGGGGCCCGCAGATACGCAGTATTTT. It translates to CATRGPADTQYF. V is TRBV24-1 and J is TRBJ2-3; D may correspond to TRBD1 or TRBD2 (6 bases each). V was clipped by 9 bases and J by 4 bases, with 10 bases between them. The CDR3 loop spans 12 amino acids. The germline gives CDR1 KGHDR, CDR2 SFDVKD.

The chain couples TRBV15 to TRBJ1-6; perhaps TRBD1 as D (5 bases). V was shortened by 0 bases and J by 15 bases, with 12 bases between the two germline ends. The CDR3 runs to 13 residues. CDR1 is LNHNV, CDR2 YYDKDF, per germline (reference sequence). The CDR3 here is CATSRDLAGLLHF. CDR3 DNA sequence: TGTGCCACCAGCAGAGATCTGGCAGGGCTCCTCCACTTT. The variable domain in full, completed from reference TRBV15 and TRBJ1-6, reads DAMVIQNPRYQVTQFGKPVTLSCSQTLNHNVMYWYQQKSSQAPKLLFHYYDKDFNNEADTPDNFQSRRPNTSFCFLDIRSPGLGDTAMYLCATSRDLAGLLHFGNGTRLTVT.

The chain has TRBV10-3 and TRBJ1-1; 8 nucleotides line up with TRBD1. The CDR3 is 14 amino acids. Germline V lookup: CDR1 ENHRY, CDR2 SYGVKD. V gave up 3 bases and J gave up 6 bases; unmatched junction bases: 6. The CDR3 DNA reads as TGTGCCATCAGTGAAGAGACAGGGGTCGCTGAAGCTTTCTTT. Translation: CAISEETGVAEAFF.

The gene calls are TRBV7-9 and TRBJ2-7, with 8 positions matching TRBD1. Germline lookup yields CDR1 SEHNR and CDR2 FQNEAQ (reference sequence). Trimming removed 5 bases from V and 5 bases from J; junction bases left unmatched: 11. The CDR3 spans 15 residues. The chain's CDR3 is CASSRPRGRENEQYF. The CDR3 nucleotides read TGTGCCAGCAGCCGGCCCAGGGGGCGCGAAAACGAGCAGTACTTC.

Worth noting for this clone: Other DNA sequences from this sample encode an identical CDR3 as well. The chain employs TRBV6-4 and TRBJ2-3; perhaps TRBD2 as D (6 bases). The CDR3 spans 15 residues. Trimming cost V 0 bases and J 1 base, with 8 bases left between them. Germline V gives CDR1 MRHNA, CDR2 SNTAGT. The CDR3 is CASSDSSGGTDTQYF. In DNA form, the CDR3 reads TGTGCCAGCAGTGACTCTAGCGGAGGCACAGATACGCAGTATTTT.

This rearrangement joins TRBV19 to TRBJ1-1; D is possibly TRBD1 (5 bases). Germline V gene sequence: CDR1 LNHDA, CDR2 SQIVND (reference sequence). There are 16 residues in the CDR3. Trimming pared 3 bases from V and 1 base from J, leaving 15 bases between. The CDR3 here is CASSISSGSRNTEAFF. The DNA of the CDR3 is TGTGCCAGTAGTATTTCCTCAGGGTCTCGGAACACTGAAGCTTTCTTT.

The chain carries TRBV5-1 and TRBJ2-7; weak D call: TRBD2 (5 bases). Deletions cut 4 bases from V and 0 bases from J, with 14 bases between. This CDR3 is 15 amino acids long. Germline-derived CDR1 and CDR2 are SGHRS and YFSETQ. The CDR3 region is CASSMTIDTSYEQYF. In DNA form, the CDR3 reads TGCGCCAGCAGCATGACTATCGACACCTCCTACGAGCAGTACTTC.

This clone was counted once. The chain recombines TRBV7-8 with TRBJ1-3, with D unresolved. Germline loops: CDR1 SGHVS, CDR2 FQNEAQ. The CDR3 runs 17 residues. V shed 5 bases and J shed 0 bases, with 17 bases lying between them. The CDR3 sequence: CASSLPLDIFSGNTIYF. The CDR3, as DNA: TGTGCCAGCAGCCTCCCCCTCGACATTTTCTCTGGAAACACCATATATTTT.

The chain joins TRBV5-5 to TRBJ1-6; D is ambiguous. The CDR3 runs 13 residues. Trimming removed 4 bases at V and 14 bases at J, with 16 bases between. The germline CDR1 and CDR2 sequences are SGHKS and YYEKEE (reference sequence). The CDR3 here is CASSQPMPGALHF. The CDR3 region has the DNA TGTGCCAGCAGCCAACCTATGCCAGGCGCCCTCCACTTT.

The rearrangement uses TRBV29-1 and TRBJ1-2, with D tentatively TRBD1 (5 bases). Germline CDR1 is SQVTM and CDR2 is ANQGSEA. This CDR3 is built from 12 residues. The V end was cut by 0 bases, the J end by 14 bases, with 16 bases between. Here the CDR3 reads CSVEDMGGYRTF. The CDR3 nucleotides read TGCAGCGTTGAAGATATGGGGGGATACCGGACCTTC.

The chain joins TRBV19 to TRBJ1-1, with 7 bases identical to TRBD1. With V trimmed by 3 bases and J by 0 bases, 7 bases remained unmatched. Germline V lookup: CDR1 LNHDA, CDR2 SQIVND (reference sequence). This CDR3 spans 16 amino acids. CDR3 nucleotide sequence: TGTGCCAGTAGTATCGTCCGGACAGGTATGAACACTGAAGCTTTCTTT. Its protein product is CASSIVRTGMNTEAFF. The full variable domain, its missing parts supplied by reference TRBV19 and TRBJ1-1, is DGGITQSPKYLFRKEGQNVTLSCEQNLNHDAMYWYRQDPGQGLRLIYYSQIVNDFQKGDIAEGYSVSREKKESFPLTVTSAQKNPTAFYLCASSIVRTGMNTEAFFGQGTRLTVV.

V and J are TRBV2 and TRBJ1-4; D not certain. Deletions cut 3 bases from V and 3 bases from J, with 11 bases between. Germline CDR1 is SNHLY and CDR2 is FYNNEI. This CDR3 contains 15 residues. The CDR3 loop is CASSDLVGPNEKLFF. For the CDR3, the DNA is TGTGCCAGCAGTGATCTGGTAGGGCCTAATGAAAAACTGTTTTTT.

The sample holds one count of this clone. The chain carries TRBV11-2 and TRBJ1-2, with D maybe TRBD1 (5 bases). Trimming left V 1 base short and J 3 bases short, with 15 bases between. This CDR3 spans 16 amino acids. CDR1 SGHAT and CDR2 FQNNGV come from the germline V gene. For the CDR3, the DNA is TGTGCCAGCAGCTTAGCTCAGCAGGGCCTCGACTATGGCTACACCTTC. This codes for CASSLAQQGLDYGYTF. The full variable domain, rest sourced from reference TRBV11-2 and TRBJ1-2, is EAGVAQSPRYKIIEKRQSVAFWCNPISGHATLYWYQQILGQGPKLLIQFQNNGVVDDSQLPKDRFSAERLKGVDSTLKIQPAKLEDSAVYLCASSLAQQGLDYGYTFGSGTRLTVV.

This sequence joins TRBV7-9 and TRBJ2-1, with D perhaps matching TRBD2 (6 bases). V was pared by 2 bases and J by 5 bases, with 10 bases between. Germline CDR1 is SEHNR and CDR2 is FQNEAQ (reference sequence). This CDR3 is built from 14 residues. The CDR3 DNA reads as TGTGCCAGCAGCTTACGGGACTTTAACAATGAGCAGTTCTTC. Translated, it gives CASSLRDFNNEQFF. Based on the CDR3 plus reference TRBV7-9 and TRBJ2-1, the full variable domain is DTGVSQNPRHKITKRGQNVTFRCDPISEHNRLYWYRQTLGQGPEFLTYFQNEAQLEKSRLLSDRFSAERPKGSFSTLEIQRTEQGDSAMYLCASSLRDFNNEQFFGPGTRLTVL.

The chain combines TRBV24-1 with TRBJ1-1, with 9 bases matching TRBD1. There are 15 residues in the CDR3. Trimming at V came to 3 bases and at J to 12 bases, leaving 13 bases not matched to a gene. The germline gives CDR1 KGHDR, CDR2 SFDVKD. CDR3 in DNA: TGTGCCACCAGTGATGCAACCGGGACAGGGTATAAAACTTTCTTT. Encoded protein: CATSDATGTGYKTFF.

The table lists this clone with a few counts. This chain joins TRBV15 and TRBJ2-3, with 9 bases matching TRBD2. The CDR3 length is 16 residues. The V gene's germline CDR1 is LNHNV and CDR2 YYDKDF (reference sequence). V lost 4 bases to trimming and J lost 5 bases; unmatched junction nucleotides: 10. The CDR3 sequence: CATSITSGWEGDTQYF. The CDR3 nucleotides read TGTGCCACCAGCATCACTAGCGGGTGGGAAGGAGATACGCAGTATTTT.

The V call is TRBV13, the J call TRBJ2-1, with 11 bases that match TRBD2. Germline trimming cut 8 bases from V and 6 bases from J; bases unmatched to any gene: 9. CDR1 PRHDT and CDR2 FYEKMQ come from the germline V gene (reference sequence). The CDR3 length is 15 residues. CDR3 protein: CASLARLAGTNEQFF. CDR3 bases: TGTGCCAGCCTAGCAAGACTAGCGGGAACCAATGAGCAGTTCTTC.

The V call is TRBV10-1, the J call TRBJ1-1; no clear D. CDR1 is WNHNN, CDR2 SYGVQD, per germline (reference sequence). The CDR3 totals 13 residues. V was pared by 4 bases and J by 2 bases, with 8 bases between. This CDR3 reads CASSGDLNTEAFF. Written as DNA, the CDR3 is TGCGCCAGCAGTGGAGACCTCAACACTGAAGCTTTCTTT.

In its sample, this clone was seen a few times. V usage is TRBV28 and J usage is TRBJ1-5; D gene ambiguous. CDR3 length: 15 amino acids. Per the germline V gene, CDR1 is MDHEN and CDR2 is SYDVKM. V shed 3 bases and J shed 9 bases, with 18 bases lying between them. Here the CDR3 reads CASSFSIGLRGPQHF. The CDR3 DNA is TGTGCCAGCAGTTTCTCGATAGGGCTACGGGGGCCCCAGCATTTT.

The J gene is TRBJ1-2, the V gene TRBV7-9; 9 positions match TRBD1. The ends lost 3 bases at V and 4 bases at J; junction bases unmatched: 9. The CDR3 extends over 16 amino acids. The germline V gene encodes CDR1 SEHNR and CDR2 FQNEAQ (reference sequence). The CDR3 DNA follows: TGTGCCAGCAGCTTCGAGGGACAGGGAAGTGGCTATGGCTACACCTTC. This sequence encodes CASSFEGQGSGYGYTF.

This chain joins TRBV5-4 and TRBJ1-6; D may be TRBD1 (5 bases). Germline V lookup: CDR1 SGHNT, CDR2 YYREEE (reference sequence). The length of the CDR3 is 20 residues. V was shortened by 1 base and J by 1 base, with 21 bases between the two germline ends. Here the CDR3 DNA reads TGTGCCAGCAGCTTGTCCGGGGGTGTAGGTCGGGGGTCCTATAATTCACCCCTCCACTTT. Protein product: CASSLSGGVGRGSYNSPLHF.

The DNA of the CDR3 is TGTGCCAGCAGTGAAGCGGACGGCTCTGGAAACACCATATATTTT. It codes for CASSEADGSGNTIYF. The rearrangement joins TRBV6-1 to TRBJ1-3; D unresolved. The CDR3 consists of 15 residues. The germline CDR1 and CDR2 sequences are MNHNS and SASEGT. Trimming cost V 0 bases and J 0 bases, with 6 bases left between them.

The chain combines TRBV19 with TRBJ2-6; the D is unclear. V lost 7 bases, J lost 4 bases, and 14 bases lay in between. Germline loops: CDR1 LNHDA, CDR2 SQIVND (reference sequence). CDR3 length: 15 amino acids. The CDR3 DNA reads TGTGCCAGTACCGACCGTTCTGGCGGGGCCAACGTCCTGACTTTC. This codes for CASTDRSGGANVLTF.

A few counts support this clone. The chain combines TRBV25-1 with TRBJ1-3, with D possibly matching TRBD1 (5 bases). This CDR3 has 17 residues. Per germline, CDR1 MGHDK and CDR2 SYGVNS. Trimming left V 1 base short and J 0 bases short, with 13 bases between. The CDR3: CASSEWEGLDSGNTIYF. The DNA for the CDR3 is TGTGCCAGCAGTGAATGGGAGGGGTTAGACTCTGGAAACACCATATATTTT. Full variable domain (rest looked up from reference TRBV25-1 and TRBJ1-3): EADIYQTPRYLVIGTGKKITLECSQTMGHDKMYWYQQDPGMELHLIHYSYGVNSTEKGDLSSESTVSRIRTEHFPLTLESARPSHTSQYLCASSEWEGLDSGNTIYFGEGSWLTVV.

This clone has more than one count but fewer than ten. This chain joins TRBV5-1 and TRBJ2-5; 8 bases are shared with TRBD1. V was clipped by 4 bases and J by 5 bases; unmatched bases: 7. CDR1 and CDR2 from the germline V gene are SGHRS and YFSETQ. This CDR3 is built from 14 residues. The CDR3 nucleotides are TGCGCCAGCAGCACCGGACAGGGACGGGAGACCCAGTACTTC. Residues: CASSTGQGRETQYF. Using reference TRBV5-1 and TRBJ2-5 for the parts outside the CDR3, the full variable domain is KAGVTQTPRYLIKTRGQQVTLSCSPISGHRSVSWYQQTPGQGLQFLFEYFSETQRNKGNFPGRFSGRQFSNSRSEMNVSTLELGDSALYLCASSTGQGRETQYFGPGTRLLVL.

V gene TRBV11-2 combines with J gene TRBJ1-2, with TRBD1 as a possible D gene (5 bases). Trimming left V 6 bases short and J 0 bases short, with 14 bases between. This CDR3 is built from 15 residues. Looked up from germline, CDR1 is SGHAT and CDR2 is FQNNGV. CDR3: CASRAPGRSNYGYTF. As DNA, the CDR3 is TGTGCCAGCAGGGCACCGGGACGCTCTAACTATGGCTACACCTTC.

The J gene is TRBJ2-5, the V gene TRBV4-1; 8 bases match TRBD2. Unmatched junction bases numbered 11, after V lost 1 base and J lost 4 bases. Germline V gene lookup returns CDR1 MGHRA and CDR2 YSYEKL. The CDR3 length is 17 residues. The CDR3 DNA is TGCGCCAGCAGCCAAGTCGTCGGGAGGGCCGCTCGAGAGACCCAGTACTTC. Amino acids: CASSQVVGRAARETQYF.